These 18 T cell receptor beta chains originate from one sample sequenced in a study of blood T cell repertoires in COVID-19. Only in-frame clones appear in the TCRdb table, and some are missing; sequencing was by immunoSEQ multiplex PCR. The sample consists of 250,000 to 300,000 clones, 75% to 90% of them appearing once. Sequences were obtained from peripheral blood. The source of these receptors is a woman between 50 and 59 years old who had recovered from COVID-19.

The V and J genes are TRBV5-1 and TRBJ1-1, with TRBD1 as a possible D gene (6 bases). The CDR3 consists of 14 residues. The germline gives CDR1 SGHRS, CDR2 YFSETQ. Trimming left V 4 bases short and J 4 bases short, with 14 bases between. The CDR3, as DNA: TGCGCCAGCAGCATACAGGGTCCTTTCACTGAAGCTTTCTTT. Residues: CASSIQGPFTEAFF.

The chain employs TRBV5-6 and TRBJ1-1; D possibly corresponds to TRBD1 (6 bases). There are 14 residues in the CDR3. The V and J ends lost 7 bases and 9 bases respectively, with 22 bases between them. Per germline, CDR1 SGHDT and CDR2 YYEEEE. The CDR3 coding sequence is TGTGCCAGCGCCGACAGGAGGTTCATTTTGAAAGCTTTCTTT. It yields the protein CASADRRFILKAFF.

The CDR3, as DNA: TGTGCCAGCAGCCAGAGTCAGGGGGGCTCCAATCAGCCCCAGCATTTT. It encodes CASSQSQGGSNQPQHF. The chain combines TRBV28 with TRBJ1-5; 7 bases agree with TRBD1. V lost 6 bases to trimming and J lost 3 bases; unmatched junction nucleotides: 11. In germline, CDR1 is MDHEN, CDR2 SYDVKM. The CDR3 covers 16 residues.

The rearrangement links TRBV5-1 to TRBJ2-6; D is ambiguous. The V end lost 2 bases, the J end lost 0 bases, and 3 bases lay between the germline ends. CDR3 size: 14 residues. CDR1 is SGHRS, CDR2 YFSETQ, per germline. CDR3 amino acids: CASSFLSGANVLTF. CDR3 coding DNA: TGCGCCAGCAGCTTTCTCTCTGGGGCCAACGTCCTGACTTTC.

Notes on this clone: Other DNA sequences in the same sample also yield this CDR3. The genes are TRBV4-3 and TRBJ1-2; D gene ambiguous. Per germline, CDR1 LGHNA and CDR2 YSLEER. V lost 0 bases and J lost 3, with 5 bases in between. CDR3 length: 13 residues. The CDR3 protein is CASSQDLHYGYTF. The CDR3 bases are TGCGCCAGCAGCCAAGATCTCCACTATGGCTACACCTTC.

The chain has TRBV28 and TRBJ1-2, with TRBD1 matching 8 bases. This CDR3 has 15 residues. Germline V lookup: CDR1 MDHEN, CDR2 SYDVKM. V gave up 6 bases and J gave up 8 bases; unmatched junction bases: 14. CDR3 in amino acids: CASRDYRTGRGGYTF. CDR3 nucleotide sequence: TGTGCCAGCAGAGACTACCGGACAGGGCGAGGCGGCTACACCTTC.

The chain joins TRBV6-5 to TRBJ2-6; no clear D. The ends were cut back, 1 base at V and 0 bases at J, with 7 bases in the middle. Germline loops: CDR1 MNHEY, CDR2 SVGAGI. The CDR3 runs to 16 residues. The CDR3 DNA sequence: TGTGCCAGCAGTTACTTCGTTAGCTCTGGGGCCAACGTCCTGACTTTC. It is translated as CASSYFVSSGANVLTF.

The chain combines TRBV29-1 with TRBJ1-1; no reliable D call. The germline V gene encodes CDR1 SQVTM and CDR2 ANQGSEA. V lost 2 bases and J lost 0, with 13 bases in between. The CDR3 loop spans 15 amino acids. The CDR3 loop is CSVETHLQVNTEAFF. Here the CDR3 DNA reads TGCAGCGTTGAAACCCATTTGCAGGTGAACACTGAAGCTTTCTTT.

The rearrangement joins TRBV6-1 to TRBJ2-5; 8 bases fit TRBD2. Germline V CDR1 and CDR2: MNHNS, SASEGT. This CDR3 region has 15 residues. The junction had 7 bases not matched to a gene; V was cut back by 2 bases and J by 5 bases. The CDR3 nucleotides read TGTGCCAGCAGTGAACCCACGGGGGGGGCGGAGACCCAGTACTTC. As protein: CASSEPTGGAETQYF.

The chain recombines TRBV29-1 with TRBJ2-5; 7 bases map to TRBD1. Trimming cost V 6 bases and J 4 bases; bases outside gene matches: 8. The CDR3 spans 13 residues. Germline CDR1 reads SQVTM; CDR2 reads ANQGSEA. This CDR3 reads CSVANRGRETQYF. Written as DNA, the CDR3 is TGCAGCGTCGCCAACAGGGGTAGAGAGACCCAGTACTTC.

CDR3 sequence reads: CASSVETSGLGEQYF. Here the CDR3 DNA reads TGTGCCAGCAGCGTAGAGACTAGCGGGCTGGGCGAGCAGTACTTC. V gene TRBV9 combines with J gene TRBJ2-7; 10 positions agree with TRBD2. The CDR3 length is 15 residues. Germline trimming cut 0 bases from V and 6 bases from J; bases unmatched to any gene: 6. In germline, CDR1 is SGDLS, CDR2 YYNGEE.

This chain uses TRBV7-2 with TRBJ1-6; 8 bases line up with TRBD1. The CDR3 is made up of 15 amino acids. The J segment lost 10 bases and the V segment lost 1 base, leaving 6 bases of the junction unmatched. Germline loops: CDR1 SGHTA, CDR2 FQGNSA. CDR3 in amino acids: CASSLVGQGWSPLHF. The CDR3 DNA is TGTGCCAGCAGCTTAGTCGGACAGGGTTGGTCACCCCTCCACTTT. Supplemented by reference TRBV7-2 and TRBJ1-6, the full variable domain reads GAGVSQSPSNKVTEKGKDVELRCDPISGHTALYWYRQSLGQGLEFLIYFQGNSAPDKSGLPSDRFSAERTGGSVSTLTIQRTQQEDSAVYLCASSLVGQGWSPLHFGNGTRLTVT.

The chain joins TRBV7-6 to TRBJ1-4; TRBD1 is a possible D gene (6 bases). V gave up 3 bases and J gave up 5 bases, with 13 bases separating them. In germline, CDR1 is SGHVS, CDR2 FNYEAQ. The CDR3 totals 15 residues. As DNA, the CDR3 is TGTGCCAGCAGCTTGATTGAGGGGGAAAATGAAAAACTGTTTTTT. Translating gives CASSLIEGENEKLFF.

This clone showed up just a few times. CDR3 sequence: CASKPGEPNQPQHF. The DNA of the CDR3 is TGTGCCAGTAAACCGGGGGAACCTAATCAGCCCCAGCATTTT. The chain links TRBV19 to TRBJ1-5; tentative D call: TRBD1 (5 bases). The CDR3 covers 14 residues. The germline V gene encodes CDR1 LNHDA and CDR2 SQIVND (reference sequence). Trimming took 7 bases from V and 4 from J, leaving 14 bases between them.

The chain is built from TRBV7-2 and TRBJ1-2; 9 positions agree with TRBD1. Losses at the gene ends were 6 bases for V and 0 bases for J; bases not matched to a gene: 5. The CDR3 covers 15 residues. The germline V gene encodes CDR1 SGHTA and CDR2 FQGNSA. The CDR3 sequence is CASRQRTGANYGYTF. Written as DNA, the CDR3 is TGTGCCAGCAGACAACGGACAGGGGCTAACTATGGCTACACCTTC.

The gene calls are TRBV6-5 and TRBJ1-1, with TRBD1 as a possible D gene (5 bases). CDR1 and CDR2 from the germline V gene are MNHEY and SVGAGI. Between the trimmed V and J ends, which lost 3 bases and 7 bases, there was a span of 12 bases. The length of the CDR3 is 13 residues. The CDR3 spells CASSYAGRNEAFF. The CDR3 nucleotides are TGTGCCAGCAGTTATGCGGGACGGAATGAAGCTTTCTTT.

The chain couples TRBV6-2 or TRBV6-3 to TRBJ1-1, with D perhaps TRBD1 (6 bases). The CDR3 is made up of 13 amino acids. V was trimmed by 5 bases and J by 8 bases, leaving 15 bases between them. In germline, CDR1 is MNHEY, CDR2 SVGEGT. CDR3 DNA sequence: TGTGCCAGCAGTACACAGGGTTCCACAGAAGCTTTCTTT. This sequence encodes CASSTQGSTEAFF.

V is TRBV10-3 and J is TRBJ2-5; D remains unclear. Trimming pared 4 bases from V and 5 bases from J, leaving 8 bases between. Germline loops: CDR1 ENHRY, CDR2 SYGVKD. CDR3 length: 12 residues. The CDR3 sequence is CAISAPLETQYF. The CDR3 DNA reads TGTGCCATCAGTGCCCCACTGGAGACCCAGTACTTC.